Listed below are T cell receptor beta chains from one sample, sequenced in a study of response to subunit inactivated influenza vaccine. TCRdb reanalysed the RT-PCR reads using MiXCR and keeps one entry per CDR3 protein. The sample consists of roughly 790,000 distinct CDR3 sequences, about 20% of them appearing once. The sequenced sample was PBMCs from blood, obtained 4 to 6 days after vaccination. The source of these receptors is a man in his fifties or sixties who received an inactivated influenza vaccine. The CDR3 runs from the conserved cysteine through the conserved F or W. Fields, in order: V gene, J gene, D gene, clone size, CDR3 DNA, CDR3 protein. D genes are given only for firm matches. Clone size is not always given. Where it is, it says once, few, many or a class for expanded clones.

TRBV2	TRBJ2-3	.	.	TGTGCCAGCAGTGAAGCGCGTAGCACAGATACGCAGTATTTT	CASSEARSTDTQYF
TRBV29-1	TRBJ2-7	.	.	TGCAGCGTTGGGTTCAGGGGTTCCTACGAGCAGTACTTC	CSVGFRGSYEQYF
TRBV19	TRBJ2-3	.	.	TGTGCCAGTCGTAGGGACAACCGACCCACAGATACGCAGTATTTT	CASRRDNRPTDTQYF
TRBV2	TRBJ2-2	.	many	TGTGCCGGCACAGGCGGACTTACTAACACCGGGGAGCTGTTTTTT	CAGTGGLTNTGELFF
TRBV5-1	TRBJ2-2	TRBD2	few	TGCGCCAGCAGCTCCACCCTAGCGGGTGTCACCGGGGAGCTGTTTTTT	CASSSTLAGVTGELFF
TRBV20-1	TRBJ2-1	TRBD2	few	TGCAGTGCTAGATCGTCTAGCGGATACAATGAGCAGTTCTTC	CSARSSSGYNEQFF
TRBV5-6	TRBJ1-1	TRBD1	few	TGTGCCAGCAGCCCACTAGGGACAGGGCAGAGCACTGAAGCTTTCTTT	CASSPLGTGQSTEAFF
TRBV20-1	TRBJ2-1	.	few	TGCAGTGTAAGGGGGAGTGGCGATGAGCAGTTCTTC	CSVRGSGDEQFF
TRBV20-1	TRBJ2-4	TRBD2	.	TGCAGTGCGCTAGCGGGAGAGGTGGCCAAAAACATTCAGTACTTC	CSALAGEVAKNIQYF
TRBV10-3	TRBJ2-7	TRBD1	once	TGTGCCATCAGTGAGAGTACAGGGGTTGGCGAGCAGTACTTC	CAISESTGVGEQYF
TRBV24-1	TRBJ2-2	.	.	TGTGCCACCAGTGCGGGGACATCGAACACCGGGGAGCTGTTTTTT	CATSAGTSNTGELFF
TRBV18	TRBJ2-5	TRBD1	.	TGTGCCAGCTCATCTCGGACAGGGTGGGTCGAGACCCAGTACTTC	CASSSRTGWVETQYF
TRBV29-1	TRBJ1-2	.	.	TGCAGCGTTGCGGACTATGGCTACACCTTC	CSVADYGYTF
TRBV20-1	TRBJ2-5	.	few	TGCAGTGCCGATGGGGGAGCATTTGAGACCCAGTACTTC	CSADGGAFETQYF
TRBV19	TRBJ1-2	.	few	TGTGCCAGTACAGGAGCTAACTATGGCTACACCTTC	CASTGANYGYTF
TRBV7-2	TRBJ2-7	.	few	TGTGCCAGCAGCCAACAGGGCCACAGCTCCTACGAGCAGTACTTC	CASSQQGHSSYEQYF
TRBV5-1	TRBJ2-5	.	few	TGCGCCAGCAGCTTGGGAGCGCACCAAGAGACCCAGTACTTC	CASSLGAHQETQYF
TRBV20-1	TRBJ2-7	TRBD1	few	TGCAGTGCTAGCCGACAGGGGCTTCCCTACGAGCAGTACTTC	CSASRQGLPYEQYF
TRBV5-5	TRBJ2-5	.	many	TGTGCCAGCAGCGGGGTTACCGAAGAGACCCAGTACTTC	CASSGVTEETQYF
TRBV15	TRBJ2-3	TRBD2	few	TGTGCCACCAGCAGAGTGCGGACTAGACTTGTCACAGATACGCAGTATTTT	CATSRVRTRLVTDTQYF
TRBV20-1	TRBJ2-5	.	.	TGCAGTGCTAGACCCTTCGAACAAACAGGGTACGAGACCCAGTACTTC	CSARPFEQTGYETQYF
TRBV6-1	TRBJ2-2	.	few	TGTGCCAGCACCTGGACACCTACCTTGGCCGGGGAGCTGTTTTTT	CASTWTPTLAGELFF
TRBV20-1	TRBJ2-1	TRBD2	few	TGCAGCGTACAGGTAGCGGGATCAACCAGTTCCTACAATGAGCAGTTCTTC	CSVQVAGSTSSYNEQFF
TRBV12-3/TRBV12-4	TRBJ1-2	TRBD1	few	TGTGCCAGCAGTTTATCGACAGGGTCTCTTCTGGGCTACACCTTC	CASSLSTGSLLGYTF
TRBV6-1	TRBJ1-2	.	.	TGTGCCAGCAGTGAATGGTGGGGGCCGGACTATGGCTACACCTTC	CASSEWWGPDYGYTF
TRBV4-1	TRBJ2-1	TRBD2	.	TGCGCCAGCAGCCAAGTAGCGGGGGGTTGGAATGAGCAGTTCTTC	CASSQVAGGWNEQFF
TRBV12-3/TRBV12-4	TRBJ2-3	.	.	TGTGCCAGCAGTTTAGCGCCAACTCGCACAGATACGCAGTATTTT	CASSLAPTRTDTQYF
TRBV20-1	TRBJ2-3	TRBD2	.	TGCAGTGCAAGGCGTAGCGGGGTGGACCAAGGCGGGCAGTATTTT	CSARRSGVDQGGQYF
TRBV10-3	TRBJ2-7	.	.	TGTGCCATCAGTGGGAGGGGCGACGAGCAGTACTTC	CAISGRGDEQYF
TRBV29-1	TRBJ2-7	TRBD1	.	TGCAGCGTCCGGGACAGAACCTACGAGCAGTACTTC	CSVRDRTYEQYF
TRBV7-6	TRBJ2-1	.	many	TGTGCCAGCAGCTTAGAGGGAGAAACCTACAATGAGCAGTTCTTC	CASSLEGETYNEQFF
TRBV14	TRBJ2-1	.	few	TGTGCCAGCACCCCGACAGGTCCCCGCTCCTACAATGAGCAGTTCTTC	CASTPTGPRSYNEQFF
TRBV5-4	TRBJ1-1	.	few	TGTGCCAGCAGCTTGGGGACGATGAACACTGAAGCTTTCTTT	CASSLGTMNTEAFF
TRBV12-3/TRBV12-4	TRBJ2-2	.	few	TGTGCCAGCAGTTTGGGCGGCGGTGTGGAGCTGTTTTTT	CASSLGGGVELFF
TRBV24-1	TRBJ2-7	.	.	TGTGCCACCAGTGATTCCGCCAACGCATACGAGCAGTACTTC	CATSDSANAYEQYF